Presented here are 26 T cell receptor beta chains from one specimen sequenced in a study of regulatory T cells in long-lasting Graves disease. Arm-PCR with iRepertoire HTBI primers amplified the CDR3 regions for these TCR beta libraries. TCRdb fed the multiplex PCR reads into MiXCR, producing one record per CDR3 protein. The sample has about 440,000 distinct CDR3 sequences, approximately 16% seen once. Time point in this sample: newly diagnosed GD, antithyroid drugs for less than 3 months. The TCR library was made from RNA that had been extracted from PBMCs in TRIzol. The same sample was also used in a study of T cells in Graves' hyperthyroidism and ophthalmopathy.

The sequences come from peripheral blood mononuclear cells (PBMCs), collected at new diagnosis, from a patient treated with antithyroid drugs. These receptors all stem from a woman younger than 30 with Graves disease.

This clonotype was observed many times. The chain has TRBV7-9 and TRBJ2-1, with D perhaps being TRBD1 or TRBD2 (5 bases each). Germline V CDR1 and CDR2: SEHNR, FQNEAQ (reference sequence). The germline V and J ends were trimmed by 7 bases and 9 bases, with 16 bases remaining between them. The CDR3 covers 13 residues. CDR3 in DNA: TGTGCCAGCACCTCCAGCGAGGGGAGTGAGCAGTTCTTC. It codes for CASTSSEGSEQFF.

The J gene is TRBJ1-2, the V gene TRBV10-3, with 8 bases fitting TRBD1. Germline-derived CDR1 and CDR2 are ENHRY and SYGVKD. V shed 6 bases and J 8 bases; nucleotides not matched to a gene: 14. CDR3 size: 15 residues. The chain's CDR3 is CAISPAGGIFVGYTF. The CDR3 DNA sequence: TGTGCCATCAGCCCGGCAGGGGGCATCTTCGTCGGCTACACCTTC.

Details on this clonotype: A read error is possible here, since a much larger clone lies one base away. The CDR3 ends on some other residue instead of the conserved phenylalanine or tryptophan, so this is likely a read error. The CDR3 loop is CASSPSPGAKNIQYL. Here the CDR3 DNA reads TGTGCCAGCAGTCCCTCCCCCGGAGCCAAAAACATTCAGTACCTC. This chain joins TRBV28 and TRBJ2-4; D not resolved. The CDR3 extends over 15 amino acids. In germline, CDR1 is MDHEN, CDR2 SYDVKM. Trimming pared 5 bases from V and 0 bases from J, leaving 11 bases between.

This clonotype was observed many times. This chain uses TRBV20-1 with TRBJ2-3; D gene uncertain. CDR1 is DFQATT, CDR2 SNEGSKA, per germline (reference sequence). There are 18 residues in the CDR3. V was shortened by 5 bases and J by 2 bases, with 26 bases between the two germline ends. The CDR3 here is CSASNPSPTQVNTDTQYF. In DNA form, the CDR3 reads TGCAGTGCTTCTAATCCCAGCCCCACCCAAGTGAACACAGATACGCAGTATTTT.

This clonotype was counted at least ten times. V is TRBV6-1 and J is TRBJ2-1; tentative D call: TRBD2 (5 bases). The CDR3 length is 11 residues. From germline, CDR1 is MNHNS and CDR2 SASEGT. V was trimmed by 5 bases and J by 10 bases, leaving 9 bases between them. CDR3 coding DNA: TGTGCCAGCAGTCCCGGGATAGAGCAGTTCTTC. It is translated as CASSPGIEQFF.

The chain links TRBV4-2 to TRBJ2-1; 10 nucleotides agree with TRBD2. The CDR3 length is 16 residues. Germline assignment: CDR1 LGHNA and CDR2 YNFKEQ. V gave up 1 base and J gave up 7 bases; unmatched junction bases: 7. The DNA for the CDR3 is TGTGCCAGCAGCCAAGGAGAAGGGACTAGCGAAAATGAGCAGTTCTTC. It translates to CASSQGEGTSENEQFF.

This clonotype came up a few times. The V gene is TRBV6-1, the J gene TRBJ2-2; TRBD2 might be the D (5 bases). There are 14 residues in the CDR3. CDR1 is MNHNS and CDR2 is SASEGT in the germline V gene. The V end lost 0 bases, the J end lost 3 bases, and 5 bases lay between the germline ends. The CDR3 region is CASSEAGDTGELFF. In DNA, the CDR3 is TGTGCCAGCAGTGAAGCGGGAGACACCGGGGAGCTGTTTTTT.

Many counts were recorded for this clonotype. The CDR3, as DNA: TGTGCCAGCATCAAGACTAGCGGGAGTCTAGACAATGAGCAGTTCTTC. Protein sequence: CASIKTSGSLDNEQFF. The V call is TRBV7-2, the J call TRBJ2-1, with 12 positions matching TRBD2. The CDR3 totals 16 residues. V shed 7 bases and J 5 bases; nucleotides not matched to a gene: 9. Germline loops: CDR1 SGHTA, CDR2 FQGNSA. Full variable domain (missing parts from reference TRBV7-2 and TRBJ2-1): GAGVSQSPSNKVTEKGKDVELRCDPISGHTALYWYRQSLGQGLEFLIYFQGNSAPDKSGLPSDRFSAERTGGSVSTLTIQRTQQEDSAVYLCASIKTSGSLDNEQFFGPGTRLTVL.

There are many counts of this clonotype. The chain joins TRBV7-6 to TRBJ1-2; D not resolved. Trimming pared 0 bases from V and 1 base from J, leaving 3 bases between. The CDR3 has 13 residues. Germline assignment: CDR1 SGHVS and CDR2 FNYEAQ. The CDR3 sequence is CASSLASNYGYTF. The DNA of the CDR3 is TGTGCCAGCAGCTTAGCCAGTAACTATGGCTACACCTTC.

This clonotype was observed many times. This chain uses TRBV7-3 with TRBJ2-1; maybe TRBD1 (6 bases). This CDR3 region has 13 residues. Per germline, CDR1 SGHTA and CDR2 FQGTGA. Trimming pared 2 bases from V and 5 bases from J, leaving 7 bases between. The CDR3 sequence is CASSLGGHNEQFF. The CDR3, as DNA: TGTGCCAGCAGCTTAGGGGGCCACAATGAGCAGTTCTTC.

This clonotype occurred many times. The chain recombines TRBV5-1 with TRBJ2-7; D unresolved. Germline V lookup: CDR1 SGHRS, CDR2 YFSETQ. The CDR3 extends over 15 amino acids. V was pared by 0 bases and J by 2 bases, with 12 bases between. CDR3 DNA sequence: TGCGCCAGCAGCTTGGAGCCCGGCGGAACCTACGAGCAGTACTTC. Translation: CASSLEPGGTYEQYF.

This clonotype was observed many times. This chain uses TRBV11-2 with TRBJ2-7; 7 nucleotides align to TRBD1. CDR1 and CDR2 (germline): SGHAT, FQNNGV. The CDR3 runs 15 residues. V lost 4 bases, J lost 2 bases, and 8 bases stayed unmatched. The CDR3 loop reads CASSWNRGWAYEQYF. Here the CDR3 DNA reads TGTGCCAGCAGCTGGAACAGGGGATGGGCCTACGAGCAGTACTTC. Using reference TRBV11-2 and TRBJ2-7 for the parts outside the CDR3, the full variable domain is EAGVAQSPRYKIIEKRQSVAFWCNPISGHATLYWYQQILGQGPKLLIQFQNNGVVDDSQLPKDRFSAERLKGVDSTLKIQPAKLEDSAVYLCASSWNRGWAYEQYFGPGTRLTVT.

This clonotype appeared many times. V usage is TRBV6-1 and J usage is TRBJ2-3; D gene uncertain. This CDR3 contains 13 residues. The V end lost 7 bases, the J end lost 3 bases, and 11 bases lay between the germline ends. Germline CDR1 is MNHNS and CDR2 is SASEGT. CDR3 coding DNA: TGTGCCAGCACCTTAGACCGGACAGATACGCAGTATTTT. Protein: CASTLDRTDTQYF.

This clonotype appeared many times. This sequence joins TRBV6-5 and TRBJ2-7; 10 bases line up with TRBD1. CDR1 and CDR2 (germline): MNHEY, SVGAGI. V shed 2 bases, J shed 3 bases, and the junction held 1 base outside the gene matches. The CDR3 sequence is 14 residues long. The CDR3 region is CASSYGQGDYEQYF. For the CDR3, the DNA is TGTGCCAGCAGTTACGGACAGGGGGACTACGAGCAGTACTTC.

This clonotype was seen a few times. This may be a read error, as it is one base from a much larger clone. J is TRBJ2-3 and V is TRBV5-1, with D hard to call. Germline CDR1 and CDR2: SGHRS and YFSETQ. Trimming stripped 0 bases from V and 8 bases from J, with 10 bases between. The CDR3 spans 13 residues. CDR3 region: CASSLAAVGTQYF. CDR3 bases: TGCGCCAGCAGCTTGGCCGCGGTAGGTACGCAGTATTTT.

This clonotype was counted at least ten times. CDR3 bases: TGCAGTCCCCTGGGGGGGGATGGCTACACCTTC. Translation: CSPLGGDGYTF. The J gene is TRBJ1-2, the V gene TRBV20-1; tentative D call: TRBD1 (5 bases). Trimming removed 8 bases from V and 6 bases from J, with 13 bases in between. This CDR3 contains 11 residues. CDR1 and CDR2 from the germline V gene are DFQATT and SNEGSKA (reference sequence).

This clonotype was seen more than once but under ten times. This sequence joins TRBV29-1 and TRBJ2-3, with unresolved D. Per germline, CDR1 SQVTM and CDR2 ANQGSEA. The CDR3 has 13 amino acids. V was shortened by 4 bases and J by 3 bases, with 11 bases between the two germline ends. CDR3 in amino acids: CSVVQLFTDTQYF. The CDR3 nucleotides are TGCAGCGTTGTCCAGTTGTTTACAGATACGCAGTATTTT.

In its sample, this clonotype was seen many times. CDR3 residues: CASSLRRVGTDTQYF. The CDR3 DNA reads TGTGCCAGCAGCTTAAGGCGGGTAGGCACAGATACGCAGTATTTT. The V call is TRBV7-2, the J call TRBJ2-3; D is perhaps TRBD2 (5 bases). V lost 2 bases and J 1 base, leaving 10 bases between the germline ends. The germline CDR1 and CDR2 sequences are SGHTA and FQGNSA. The CDR3 has 15 residues.

The table lists this clonotype with a few counts. The genes are TRBV25-1 and TRBJ2-1, with 10 positions matching TRBD2. The length of the CDR3 is 15 residues. V shed 3 bases and J 7 bases; nucleotides not matched to a gene: 6. Germline CDR1 reads MGHDK; CDR2 reads SYGVNS. The CDR3 DNA reads as TGTGCCAGCAGTGACCCCGGGACTAGCGATAATGAGCAGTTCTTC. This codes for CASSDPGTSDNEQFF.

This clonotype was observed a handful of times. A read error may explain this, as a much larger clone is one base away. This chain links TRBV5-1 with TRBJ2-3, with D perhaps matching TRBD2 (6 bases). Trimming stripped 1 base from V and 7 bases from J, with 16 bases between. CDR3 length equals 15 residues. Germline values: CDR1 SGHRS, CDR2 YFSETQ. The CDR3 coding sequence is TGCGCCAGCAGCTTGACACCCTGGCGGACTAATACGCAGTATTTT. It is translated as CASSLTPWRTNTQYF.

The sample holds many counts of this clonotype. The chain recombines TRBV28 with TRBJ2-5; maybe TRBD2 (6 bases). Germline CDR1 MDHEN, CDR2 SYDVKM. The CDR3 is 15 amino acids. The V and J ends lost 4 bases and 3 bases respectively, with 15 bases between them. The CDR3 loop reads CASSSAGRLEETQYF. For the CDR3, the DNA is TGTGCCAGCAGTTCCGCGGGACGGTTAGAAGAGACCCAGTACTTC.

Many counts were recorded for this clonotype. The chain carries TRBV7-2 and TRBJ2-1; D call uncertain. Germline V gene data show CDR1 as SGHTA and CDR2 as FQGNSA. The CDR3 length is 16 residues. The V end lost 0 bases, the J end lost 6 bases, and 15 bases lay between the germline ends. This chain's CDR3 is CASSLAWPRFGNEQFF. As DNA, the CDR3 is TGTGCCAGCAGCTTAGCGTGGCCTAGATTTGGCAATGAGCAGTTCTTC.

This clonotype has just a few counts. The genes are TRBV5-1 and TRBJ2-5; TRBD2 is a possible D gene (7 bases). This CDR3 region has 14 residues. The V end lost 7 bases, the J end lost 1 base, and 14 bases lay between the germline ends. CDR1 and CDR2 from the germline V gene are SGHRS and YFSETQ. In nucleotides, the CDR3 is TGCGCCAGCGCTACCCGGGGGGCCCAAGAGACCCAGTACTTC. Its protein product is CASATRGAQETQYF.

This clonotype was seen many times. The chain employs TRBV20-1 and TRBJ2-5; maybe TRBD1 (6 bases). This CDR3 comprises 13 residues. CDR1 DFQATT and CDR2 SNEGSKA come from the germline V gene (reference sequence). V shed 4 bases and J shed 5 bases, with 14 bases lying between them. The CDR3 region has the DNA TGCAGTGCTAAACCCCAGGGGTGGGAGACCCAGTACTTC. Its translation: CSAKPQGWETQYF.

The rearrangement joins TRBV15 to TRBJ2-3, with TRBD2 as a possible D gene (6 bases). V lost 8 bases to trimming and J lost 3 bases, with 15 bases between them. CDR1 is LNHNV, CDR2 YYDKDF, per germline (reference sequence). This CDR3 has 14 residues. The CDR3 reads CATASGDETDTQYF. The CDR3 nucleotides read TGTGCCACCGCCTCGGGGGATGAAACAGATACGCAGTATTTT. Full variable domain (rest looked up from reference TRBV15 and TRBJ2-3): DAMVIQNPRYQVTQFGKPVTLSCSQTLNHNVMYWYQQKSSQAPKLLFHYYDKDFNNEADTPDNFQSRRPNTSFCFLDIRSPGLGDTAMYLCATASGDETDTQYFGPGTRLTVL.

This clonotype has a count of ten or more. The chain carries TRBV11-2 and TRBJ2-1; no firm D call. The CDR3 has 15 residues. The germline V gene has CDR1 SGHAT and CDR2 FQNNGV. Between the trimmed V and J ends, which lost 5 bases and 1 base, there was a span of 12 bases. In DNA form, the CDR3 reads TGTGCCAGCAGCCCTACCCCTGTTTCCTACAATGAGCAGTTCTTC. Translation gives CASSPTPVSYNEQFF. Using reference TRBV11-2 and TRBJ2-1 for the parts outside the CDR3, the full variable domain is EAGVAQSPRYKIIEKRQSVAFWCNPISGHATLYWYQQILGQGPKLLIQFQNNGVVDDSQLPKDRFSAERLKGVDSTLKIQPAKLEDSAVYLCASSPTPVSYNEQFFGPGTRLTVL.